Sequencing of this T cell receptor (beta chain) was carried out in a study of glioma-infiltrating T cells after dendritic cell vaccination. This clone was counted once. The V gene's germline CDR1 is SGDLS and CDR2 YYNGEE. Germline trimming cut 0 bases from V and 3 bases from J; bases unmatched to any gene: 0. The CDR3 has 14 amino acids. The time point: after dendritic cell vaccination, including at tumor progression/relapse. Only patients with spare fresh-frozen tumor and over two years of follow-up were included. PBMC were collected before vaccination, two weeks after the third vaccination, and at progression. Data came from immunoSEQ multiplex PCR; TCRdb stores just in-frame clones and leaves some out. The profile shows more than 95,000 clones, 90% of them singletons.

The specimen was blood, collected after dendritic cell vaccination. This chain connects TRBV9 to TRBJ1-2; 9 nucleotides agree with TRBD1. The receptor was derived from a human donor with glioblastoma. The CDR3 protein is CASSVGTGDYGYTF. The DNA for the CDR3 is TGTGCCAGCAGCGTAGGGACAGGGGACTATGGCTACACCTTC.